This section outlines one T cell receptor (beta chain) sequence together with its context. The protocol was immunoSEQ multiplex PCR, while the TCRdb copy is restricted to in-frame clones and leaves out a portion. The profile shows about 130,000 clones, roughly 95% of them singletons. These data are taken from a study of control samples from healthy donors and cancer patients. CDR1 SGHAT and CDR2 FQNNGV come from the germline V gene. The length of the CDR3 is 18 residues. J lost 1 base, V lost 6 bases, and 14 bases had no gene match. Source material: blood. The receptor's source is a man aged 30 to 39 in good health. This sequence joins TRBV11-2 and TRBJ1-4; 7 nucleotides agree with TRBD1. CDR3 amino acids: CASRRGAGRGLTNEKLFF. The CDR3 nucleotides read TGTGCCAGCAGGAGGGGGGCTGGCAGGGGGTTAACTAATGAAAAACTGTTTTTT.